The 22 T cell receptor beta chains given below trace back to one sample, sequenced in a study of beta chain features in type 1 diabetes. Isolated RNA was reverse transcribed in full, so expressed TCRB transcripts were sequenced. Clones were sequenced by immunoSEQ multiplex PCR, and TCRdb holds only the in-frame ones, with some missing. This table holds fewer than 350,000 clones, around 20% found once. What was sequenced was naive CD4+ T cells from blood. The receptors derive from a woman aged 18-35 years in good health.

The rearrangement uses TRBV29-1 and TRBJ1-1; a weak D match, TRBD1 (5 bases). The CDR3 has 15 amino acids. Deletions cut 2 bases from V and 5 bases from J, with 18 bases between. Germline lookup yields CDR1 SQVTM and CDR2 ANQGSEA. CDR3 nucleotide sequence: TGCAGCGTTGAACTGTACGGGCAGGGAAATACTGAAGCTTTCTTT. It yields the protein CSVELYGQGNTEAFF.

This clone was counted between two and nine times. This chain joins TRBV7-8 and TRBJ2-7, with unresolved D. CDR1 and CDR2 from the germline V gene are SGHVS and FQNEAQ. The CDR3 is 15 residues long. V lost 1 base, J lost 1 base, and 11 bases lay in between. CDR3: CASSLGISVSYEQYF. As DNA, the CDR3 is TGTGCCAGCAGCTTAGGAATCTCAGTTTCCTACGAGCAGTACTTC.

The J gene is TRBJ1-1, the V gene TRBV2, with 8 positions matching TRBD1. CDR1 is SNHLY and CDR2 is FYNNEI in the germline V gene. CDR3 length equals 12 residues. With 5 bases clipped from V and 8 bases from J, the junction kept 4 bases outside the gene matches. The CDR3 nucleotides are TGTGCCAGCAGTCGGACAGGGACCGAAGCTTTCTTT. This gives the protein CASSRTGTEAFF.

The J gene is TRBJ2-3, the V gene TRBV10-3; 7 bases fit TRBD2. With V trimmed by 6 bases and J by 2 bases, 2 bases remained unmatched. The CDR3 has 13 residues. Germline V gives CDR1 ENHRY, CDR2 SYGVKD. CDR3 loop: CAIRAGSTDTQYF. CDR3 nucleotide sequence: TGTGCCATCAGAGCGGGATCCACAGATACGCAGTATTTT.

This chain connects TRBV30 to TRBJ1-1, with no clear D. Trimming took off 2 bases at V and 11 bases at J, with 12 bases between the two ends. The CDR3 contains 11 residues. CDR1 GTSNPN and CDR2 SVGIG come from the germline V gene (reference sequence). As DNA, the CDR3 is TGTGCCTGGAGTCTCCCAGCGGTGGCTTTCTTT. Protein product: CAWSLPAVAFF.

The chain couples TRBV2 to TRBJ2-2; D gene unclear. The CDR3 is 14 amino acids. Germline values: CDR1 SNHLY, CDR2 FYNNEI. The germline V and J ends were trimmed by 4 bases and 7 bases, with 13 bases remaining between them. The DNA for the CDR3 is TGTGCCAGCAGTGGCCCAGGCCGAAGCGGGGAGCTGTTTTTT. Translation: CASSGPGRSGELFF.

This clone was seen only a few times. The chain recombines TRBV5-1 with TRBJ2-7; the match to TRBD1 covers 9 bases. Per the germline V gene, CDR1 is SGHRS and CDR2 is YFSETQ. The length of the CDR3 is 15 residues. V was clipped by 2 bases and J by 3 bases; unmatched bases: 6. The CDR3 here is CASSFSDRGGYEQYF. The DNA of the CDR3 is TGCGCCAGCAGCTTTTCTGACAGGGGGGGCTACGAGCAGTACTTC. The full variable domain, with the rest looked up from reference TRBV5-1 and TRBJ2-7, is KAGVTQTPRYLIKTRGQQVTLSCSPISGHRSVSWYQQTPGQGLQFLFEYFSETQRNKGNFPGRFSGRQFSNSRSEMNVSTLELGDSALYLCASSFSDRGGYEQYFGPGTRLTVT.

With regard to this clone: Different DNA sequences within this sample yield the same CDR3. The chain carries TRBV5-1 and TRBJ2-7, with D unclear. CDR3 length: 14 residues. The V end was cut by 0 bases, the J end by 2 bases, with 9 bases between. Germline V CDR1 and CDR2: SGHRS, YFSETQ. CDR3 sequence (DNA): TGCGCCAGCAGCTTGGGGCAGATAACCTACGAGCAGTACTTC. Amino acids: CASSLGQITYEQYF.

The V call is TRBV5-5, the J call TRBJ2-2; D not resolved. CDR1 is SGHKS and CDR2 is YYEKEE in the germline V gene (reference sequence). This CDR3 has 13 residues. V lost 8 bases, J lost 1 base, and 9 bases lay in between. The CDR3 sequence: CASKTENTGELFF. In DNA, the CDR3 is TGTGCCAGTAAAACAGAGAACACCGGGGAGCTGTTTTTT.

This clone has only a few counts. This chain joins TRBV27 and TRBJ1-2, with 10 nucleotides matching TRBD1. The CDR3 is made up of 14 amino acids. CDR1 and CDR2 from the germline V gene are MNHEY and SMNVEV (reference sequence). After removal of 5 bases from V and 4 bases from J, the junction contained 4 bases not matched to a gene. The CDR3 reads CASSMTGGIYGYTF. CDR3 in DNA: TGTGCCAGCAGTATGACAGGGGGCATCTATGGCTACACCTTC.

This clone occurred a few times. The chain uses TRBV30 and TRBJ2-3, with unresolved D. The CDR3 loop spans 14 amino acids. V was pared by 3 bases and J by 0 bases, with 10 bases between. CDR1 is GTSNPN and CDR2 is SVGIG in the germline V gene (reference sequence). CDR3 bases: TGTGCCTGGAGAGTGGCTGGTAGCACAGATACGCAGTATTTT. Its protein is CAWRVAGSTDTQYF.

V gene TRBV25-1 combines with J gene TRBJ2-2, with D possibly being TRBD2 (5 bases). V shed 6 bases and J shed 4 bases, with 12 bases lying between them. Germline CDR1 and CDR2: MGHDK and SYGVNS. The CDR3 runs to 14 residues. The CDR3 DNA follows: TGTGCCAGCAGGAAATCGGGGTCCACCGGGGAGCTGTTTTTT. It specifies CASRKSGSTGELFF. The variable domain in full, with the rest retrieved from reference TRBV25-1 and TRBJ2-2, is EADIYQTPRYLVIGTGKKITLECSQTMGHDKMYWYQQDPGMELHLIHYSYGVNSTEKGDLSSESTVSRIRTEHFPLTLESARPSHTSQYLCASRKSGSTGELFFGEGSRLTVL.

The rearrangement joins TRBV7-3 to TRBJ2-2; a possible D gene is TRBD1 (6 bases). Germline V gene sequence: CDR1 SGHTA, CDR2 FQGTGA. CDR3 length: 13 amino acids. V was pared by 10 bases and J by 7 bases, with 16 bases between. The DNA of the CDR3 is TGTGCCATACCATCAGGGGCTGGCGGGGAGCTGTTTTTT. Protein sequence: CAIPSGAGGELFF.

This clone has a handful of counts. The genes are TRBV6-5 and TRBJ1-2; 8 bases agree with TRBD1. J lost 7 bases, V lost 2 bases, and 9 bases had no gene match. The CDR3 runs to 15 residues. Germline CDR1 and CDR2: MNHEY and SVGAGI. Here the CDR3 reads CASSYQPTGESGYTF. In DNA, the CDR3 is TGTGCCAGCAGTTACCAACCGACAGGGGAAAGTGGCTACACCTTC.

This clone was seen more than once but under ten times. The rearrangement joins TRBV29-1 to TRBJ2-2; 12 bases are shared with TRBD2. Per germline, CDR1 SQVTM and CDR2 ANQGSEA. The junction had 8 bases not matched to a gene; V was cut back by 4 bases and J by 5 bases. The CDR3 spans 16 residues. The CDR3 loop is CSVARLAGAETGELFF. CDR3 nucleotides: TGCAGCGTTGCAAGACTAGCGGGAGCAGAGACCGGGGAGCTGTTTTTT.

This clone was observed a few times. This CDR3 is CASSSLGQGADEQYF. The CDR3, as DNA: TGTGCCAGCTCATCCCTCGGACAGGGAGCCGACGAGCAGTACTTC. The rearrangement uses TRBV18 and TRBJ2-7; TRBD1 agrees at 8 bases. The V gene's germline CDR1 is KGHSH and CDR2 LQKENI. Trimming removed 5 bases from V and 5 bases from J; junction bases left unmatched: 11. The CDR3 loop spans 15 amino acids.

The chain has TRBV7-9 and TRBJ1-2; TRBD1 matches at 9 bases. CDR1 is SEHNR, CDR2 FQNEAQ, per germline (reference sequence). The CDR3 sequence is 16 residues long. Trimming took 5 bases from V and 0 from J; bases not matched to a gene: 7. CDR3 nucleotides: TGTGCCAGCAGCGCCGGGACAGGGACTTCTAACTATGGCTACACCTTC. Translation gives CASSAGTGTSNYGYTF.

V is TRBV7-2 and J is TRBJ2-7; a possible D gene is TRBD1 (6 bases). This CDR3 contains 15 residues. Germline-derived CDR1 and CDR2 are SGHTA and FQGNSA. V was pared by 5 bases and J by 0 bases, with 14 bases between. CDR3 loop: CASSPGAGYSYEQYF. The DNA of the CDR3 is TGTGCCAGCAGCCCAGGGGCCGGGTACTCCTACGAGCAGTACTTC.

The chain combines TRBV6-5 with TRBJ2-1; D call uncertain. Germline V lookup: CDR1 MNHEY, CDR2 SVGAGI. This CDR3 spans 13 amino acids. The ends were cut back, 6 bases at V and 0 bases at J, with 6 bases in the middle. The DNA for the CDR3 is TGTGCCAGCAGACAGCTCTCCTACAATGAGCAGTTCTTC. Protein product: CASRQLSYNEQFF.

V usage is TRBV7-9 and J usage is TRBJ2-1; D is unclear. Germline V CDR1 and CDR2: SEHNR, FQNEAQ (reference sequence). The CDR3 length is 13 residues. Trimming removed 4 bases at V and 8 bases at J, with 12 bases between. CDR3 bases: TGTGCCAGCAGCTCAGGAACAACGGATGAGCAGTTCTTC. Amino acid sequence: CASSSGTTDEQFF.

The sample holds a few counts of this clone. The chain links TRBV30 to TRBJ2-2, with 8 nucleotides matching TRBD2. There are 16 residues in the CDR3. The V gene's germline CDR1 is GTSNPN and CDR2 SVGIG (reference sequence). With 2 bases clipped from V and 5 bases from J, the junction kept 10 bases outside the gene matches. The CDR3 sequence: CAWSPPRTSWTGELFF. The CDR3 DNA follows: TGTGCCTGGAGTCCTCCCCGGACTAGCTGGACCGGGGAGCTGTTTTTT.

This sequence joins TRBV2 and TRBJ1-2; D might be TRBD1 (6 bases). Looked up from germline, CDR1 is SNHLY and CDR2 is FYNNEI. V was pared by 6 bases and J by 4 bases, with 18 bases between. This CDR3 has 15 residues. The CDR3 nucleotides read TGTGCCAGCAGCGAGGACAGCGCCTTCGGCTATGGCTACACCTTC. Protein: CASSEDSAFGYGYTF.